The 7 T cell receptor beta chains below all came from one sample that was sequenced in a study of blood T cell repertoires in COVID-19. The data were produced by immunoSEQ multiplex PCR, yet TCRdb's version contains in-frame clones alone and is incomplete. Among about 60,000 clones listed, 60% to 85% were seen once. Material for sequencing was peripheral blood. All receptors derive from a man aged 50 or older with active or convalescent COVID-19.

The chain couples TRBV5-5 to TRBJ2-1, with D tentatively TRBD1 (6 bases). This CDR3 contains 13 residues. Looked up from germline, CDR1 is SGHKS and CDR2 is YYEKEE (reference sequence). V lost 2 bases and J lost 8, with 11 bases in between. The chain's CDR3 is CASSFQGFYEQFF. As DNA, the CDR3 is TGTGCCAGCAGCTTTCAGGGGTTTTATGAGCAGTTCTTC.

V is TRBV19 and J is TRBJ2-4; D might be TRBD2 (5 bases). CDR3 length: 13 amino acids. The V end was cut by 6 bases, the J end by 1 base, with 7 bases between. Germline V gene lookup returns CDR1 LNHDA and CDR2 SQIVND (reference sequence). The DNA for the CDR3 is TGTGCCAGTAGGGAGGTGGCCAAAAACATTCAGTACTTC. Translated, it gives CASREVAKNIQYF. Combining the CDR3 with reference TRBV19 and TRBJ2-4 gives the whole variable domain DGGITQSPKYLFRKEGQNVTLSCEQNLNHDAMYWYRQDPGQGLRLIYYSQIVNDFQKGDIAEGYSVSREKKESFPLTVTSAQKNPTAFYLCASREVAKNIQYFGAGTRLSVL.

The CDR3 DNA follows: TGTGCCAGCAGCTTAGGAACAGTGGCTGGCCAAGAGACCCAGTACTTC. It encodes CASSLGTVAGQETQYF. The chain links TRBV7-7 to TRBJ2-5; no firm D call. Trimming took 1 base from V and 1 from J, leaving 13 bases between them. From germline, CDR1 is SSHAT and CDR2 FNYEAQ (reference sequence). The CDR3 has 16 amino acids. The variable domain in full, with the rest retrieved from reference TRBV7-7 and TRBJ2-5, is GAGVSQSPRYKVTKRGQDVTLRCDPISSHATLYWYQQALGQGPEFLTYFNYEAQPDKSGLPSDRFSAERPEGSISTLTIQRTEQRDSAMYRCASSLGTVAGQETQYFGPGTRLLVL.

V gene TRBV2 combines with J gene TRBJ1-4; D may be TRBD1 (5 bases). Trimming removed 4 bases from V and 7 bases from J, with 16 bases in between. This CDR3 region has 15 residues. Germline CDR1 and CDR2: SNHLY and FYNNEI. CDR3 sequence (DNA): TGTGCCAGCAGTGCGGGGAAGACGGGGGGTGAAAAACTGTTTTTT. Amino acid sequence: CASSAGKTGGEKLFF.

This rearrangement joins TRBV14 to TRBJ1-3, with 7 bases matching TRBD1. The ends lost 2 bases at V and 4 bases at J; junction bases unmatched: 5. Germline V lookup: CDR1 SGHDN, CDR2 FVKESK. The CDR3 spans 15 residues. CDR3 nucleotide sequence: TGTGCCAGCAGCCAAACGACAGGGCTGGGAAACACCATATATTTT. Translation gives CASSQTTGLGNTIYF.

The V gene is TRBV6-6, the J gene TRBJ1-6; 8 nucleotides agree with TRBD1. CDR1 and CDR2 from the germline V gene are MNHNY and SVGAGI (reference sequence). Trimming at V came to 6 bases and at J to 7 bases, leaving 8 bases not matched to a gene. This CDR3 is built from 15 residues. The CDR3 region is CASRQRGQENSPLHF. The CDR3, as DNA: TGTGCCAGCAGACAGCGGGGACAGGAGAATTCACCCCTCCACTTT.

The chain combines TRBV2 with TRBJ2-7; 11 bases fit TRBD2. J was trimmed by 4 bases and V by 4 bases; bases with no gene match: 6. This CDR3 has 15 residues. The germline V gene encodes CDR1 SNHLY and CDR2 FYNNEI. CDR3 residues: CASSGGTSGRYEQYF. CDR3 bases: TGTGCCAGCAGTGGGGGGACTAGCGGCCGTTACGAGCAGTACTTC.